This T cell receptor (beta chain) is drawn from a study of CD8+CD57+ T cells in acquired aplastic anemia. Overall study findings and caveats: Fewer than 30 shared CD8+ CDR3s appeared highly expressed within patients' immunodominant clones.

The template for TCR beta VDJ and CDR3 sequence profiling was genomic DNA. MiXCR, applied by TCRdb to the reads, yields one record per CDR3 protein. The profile shows roughly 180,000 distinct CDR3 sequences, about half of them singletons. Per the germline V gene, CDR1 is DFQATT and CDR2 is SNEGSKA (reference sequence). The CDR3 spans 12 residues. V lost 4 bases, J lost 7 bases, and 11 bases lay in between. Comments on this clonotype: Its matching antigen is unknown.

The chain employs TRBV20-1 and TRBJ1-5; no clear D gene. The receptor's source is a human donor in good health. The sequenced sample was sorted CD4+, CD8+, or CD8+CD57+ T cells (not recorded which) from PBMCs. In nucleotides, the CDR3 is TGCAGTGCTAATGGCCAGGAACAGCCCCAGCATTTT. Its protein is CSANGQEQPQHF.